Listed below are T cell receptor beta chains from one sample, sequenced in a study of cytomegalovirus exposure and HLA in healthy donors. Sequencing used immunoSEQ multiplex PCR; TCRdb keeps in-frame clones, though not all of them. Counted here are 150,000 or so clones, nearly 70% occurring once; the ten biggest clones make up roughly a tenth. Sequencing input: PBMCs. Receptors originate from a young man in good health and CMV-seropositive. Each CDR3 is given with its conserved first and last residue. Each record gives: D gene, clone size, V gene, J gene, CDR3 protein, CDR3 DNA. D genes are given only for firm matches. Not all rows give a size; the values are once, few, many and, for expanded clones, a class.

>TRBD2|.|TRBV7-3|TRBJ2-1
CASSITSGTYNEQFF
TGTGCCAGCAGCATTACTAGCGGGACCTACAATGAGCAGTTCTTC
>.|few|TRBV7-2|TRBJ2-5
CASSLPFRETQYF
TGTGCCAGCAGCTTACCTTTCCGGGAGACCCAGTACTTC
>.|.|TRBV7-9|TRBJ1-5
CSSSSLWGGLWQPQHF
TGTTCCAGCAGCTCGCTTTGGGGGGGGCTATGGCAGCCCCAGCATTTT
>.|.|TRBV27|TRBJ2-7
CASSFRQVLTYEQYF
TGTGCCAGCAGTTTCAGACAGGTACTAACCTACGAGCAGTACTTC
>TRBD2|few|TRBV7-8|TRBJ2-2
CASSLQREGRGTGELFF
TGTGCCAGCAGCCTGCAGCGGGAGGGCCGCGGCACCGGGGAGCTGTTTTTT
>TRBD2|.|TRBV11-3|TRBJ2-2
CASSSGRLAGLNTGELFF
TGTGCCAGCAGCTCCGGGAGACTAGCGGGTCTCAACACCGGGGAGCTGTTTTTT
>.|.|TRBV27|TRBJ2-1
CASSLMVSFEDSYNEQFF
TGTGCCAGCAGTTTAATGGTATCATTCGAGGACTCCTACAATGAGCAGTTCTTC
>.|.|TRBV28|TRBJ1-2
CASSRVNYGYTF
TGTGCCAGCAGTAGAGTCAACTATGGCTACACCTTC
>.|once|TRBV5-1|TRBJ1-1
CASSLNQELTEAFF
TGCGCCAGCAGCTTGAACCAGGAACTCACTGAAGCTTTCTTT
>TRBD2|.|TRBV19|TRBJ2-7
CASSPSNSGGSTYEQYF
TGTGCCAGTAGCCCTAGTAATAGCGGGGGAAGTACCTACGAGCAGTACTTC
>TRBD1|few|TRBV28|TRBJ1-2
CASRTRQGIDGYTF
TGTGCCAGCAGAACACGACAGGGAATAGATGGCTACACCTTC
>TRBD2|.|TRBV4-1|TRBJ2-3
CASALGLSTDTQYF
TGCGCCAGTGCCCTGGGACTATCCACAGATACGCAGTATTTT
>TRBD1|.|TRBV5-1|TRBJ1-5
CASSLGGQSNQPQHF
TGCGCCAGCAGCTTGGGGGGACAGAGCAATCAGCCCCAGCATTTT
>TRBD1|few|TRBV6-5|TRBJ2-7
CASSPRTGPYEQYF
TGTGCCAGCAGCCCCAGGACAGGACCCTACGAGCAGTACTTC
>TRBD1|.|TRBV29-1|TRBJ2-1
CSVEDLTGGYNEQFF
TGCAGCGTTGAAGATCTCACAGGGGGTTACAATGAGCAGTTCTTC
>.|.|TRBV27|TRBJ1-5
CASSPPEGQPQHF
TGTGCCAGCAGTCCCCCAGAGGGCCAGCCCCAGCATTTT
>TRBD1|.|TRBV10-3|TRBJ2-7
CAARDSSYEQYF
TGTGCCGCCAGGGACAGCTCCTACGAGCAGTACTTC
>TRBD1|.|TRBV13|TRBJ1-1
CASSPRTGAANTEAFF
TGTGCCAGCAGCCCCAGGACAGGCGCCGCGAACACTGAAGCTTTCTTT
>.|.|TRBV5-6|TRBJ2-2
CASSLGQGLAGTGELFF
TGTGCCAGCAGCTTGGGGCAGGGACTGGCAGGGACCGGGGAGCTGTTTTTT
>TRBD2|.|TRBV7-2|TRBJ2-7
CASSLGLAETYEQYF
TGTGCCAGCAGCTTGGGACTAGCGGAGACCTACGAGCAGTACTTC
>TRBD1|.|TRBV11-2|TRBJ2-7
CASSAPGQGFREQYF
TGTGCCAGCAGCGCCCCGGGACAGGGCTTTAGGGAGCAGTACTTC
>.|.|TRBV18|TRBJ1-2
CASSPTDSNYGYTF
TGTGCCAGCTCACCTACGGACAGTAACTATGGCTACACCTTC
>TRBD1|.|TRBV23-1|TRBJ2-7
CASTLRDRGSYEQYF
TGCGCCAGCACCCTCCGGGACAGGGGGTCCTACGAGCAGTACTTC
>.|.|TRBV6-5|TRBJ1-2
CASTKRGYGYTF
TGTGCCAGCACCAAGCGGGGCTATGGCTACACCTTC
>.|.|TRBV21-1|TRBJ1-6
CASSTRGHFCAYNSPLHF
TGTGCCAGCAGCACAAGGGGACATTTTTGCGCCTATAATTCACCCCTCCACTTT
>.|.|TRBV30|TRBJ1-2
CAWSVRGGYHYGYTF
TGTGCCTGGAGTGTACGGGGGGGATACCACTATGGCTACACCTTC
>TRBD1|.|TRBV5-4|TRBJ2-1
CASSSQQGDNEQFF
TGTGCCAGCAGCTCGCAACAGGGGGACAATGAGCAGTTCTTC
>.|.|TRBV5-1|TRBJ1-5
CASSPRIPSRVDNQPQHF
TGCGCCAGCAGCCCCCGCATACCCAGCAGGGTTGACAATCAGCCCCAGCATTTT
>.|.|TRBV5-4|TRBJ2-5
CASSTPQGGETQYF
TGTGCCAGCAGCACGCCTCAGGGAGGAGAGACCCAGTACTTC
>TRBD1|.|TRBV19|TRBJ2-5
CASSGTGNAETQYF
TGTGCCAGTAGTGGGACAGGGAACGCGGAGACCCAGTACTTC
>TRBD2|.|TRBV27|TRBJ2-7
CASSPTGTSGYEQYF
TGTGCCAGCAGTCCGACCGGGACTAGCGGCTACGAGCAGTACTTC
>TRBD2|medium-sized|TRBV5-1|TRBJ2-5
CASSFGGRGETQYF
TGCGCCAGCAGCTTTGGCGGGAGAGGAGAGACCCAGTACTTC
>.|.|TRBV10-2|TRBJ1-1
CASSEPTTGNTEAFF
TGCGCCAGCAGTGAACCGACGACAGGGAACACTGAAGCTTTCTTT
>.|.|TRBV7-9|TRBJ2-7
CASSSASPLGSSYEQYF
TGTGCCAGCAGCTCCGCTTCCCCTCTAGGAAGCTCCTACGAGCAGTACTTC
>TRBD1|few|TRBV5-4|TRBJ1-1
CASSDTGDTEAFF
TGTGCCAGCAGCGACACAGGGGACACTGAAGCTTTCTTT
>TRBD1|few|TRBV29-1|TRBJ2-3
CSLSDRGLEDTQYF
TGCAGCCTCAGCGACAGGGGGTTAGAAGATACGCAGTATTTT
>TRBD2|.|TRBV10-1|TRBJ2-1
CASSELAGVGYNEQFF
TGCGCCAGCAGTGAGCTAGCGGGAGTAGGCTACAATGAGCAGTTCTTC
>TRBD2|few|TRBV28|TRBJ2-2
CASSFPGLAGNTGELFF
TGTGCCAGCAGTTTCCCGGGACTAGCGGGCAACACCGGGGAGCTGTTTTTT
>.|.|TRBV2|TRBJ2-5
CASQRRVYQETQYF
TGTGCCAGCCAGCGGAGAGTTTATCAAGAGACCCAGTACTTC
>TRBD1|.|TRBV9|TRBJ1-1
CASSADLTGGNTEAFF
TGTGCCAGCAGCGCCGATTTGACAGGGGGGAACACTGAAGCTTTCTTT